This TCR beta chain is from a study of T cell repertoires in cytomegalovirus infection. TCRdb used MiXCR to reprocess the reads, holding one entry per CDR3 protein. This sample has hundreds of thousands of distinct CDR3 sequences, with around 35% found just once. Of note for this clonotype: Its specificity is not known.

Regarding the study as a whole: The response measured ex vivo was dominated by TCR beta clonotypes (HLA-C-restricted and CMV-specific).

Germline lookup yields CDR1 MNHEY and CDR2 SMNVEV (reference sequence). V was pared by 3 bases and J by 5 bases, with 10 bases between. The CDR3 covers 13 residues. The gene calls are TRBV27 and TRBJ1-1; D might be TRBD1 (5 bases). The source of this sequence is a human donor in good health (CMV status not recorded). Some clones in this sample may be carry-over from other donors' samples. The sequencing here drew on cultured PBMCs, taken from culture after CMV antigen stimulation. In DNA, the CDR3 is TGTGCCAGCAGTTTTAGGGGTTCGACTGAAGCTTTCTTT. This gives the protein CASSFRGSTEAFF.